A single T cell receptor (beta chain) is shown here with its context. The target antigen is unknown. Germline V gene data show CDR1 as MDHEN and CDR2 as SYDVKM. V was trimmed by 5 bases and J by 0 bases, leaving 11 bases between them. The CDR3 covers 14 residues. The entry originates in a study of Ad26.COV2.S vaccination and SARS-CoV-2 variants. Study-level points and caveats: The placebo group had lower spike-specific TCR breadth than the vaccine recipients did.

Method: immunoSEQ multiplex PCR; TCRdb's copy keeps in-frame clones and lacks some. This table holds roughly 140,000 clones, more than 80% found once. The chain is built from TRBV28 and TRBJ2-7, with D possibly being TRBD2 (5 bases). The sequences come from peripheral blood, collected after recovery from COVID-19. The source is a human donor who had recovered from COVID-19. CDR3 DNA sequence: TGTGCCAGCAGTCTCGGACTGAGCTCCTACGAGCAGTACTTC. Encoded protein: CASSLGLSSYEQYF.